This paragraph reports one T cell receptor beta chain. These data belong to a study of CD8 T cells in Susac syndrome. About the study: Clinically active disease was present in five or six of the sequenced Susac syndrome patients. Eight of these patients were in remission.

Sequencing of TCR beta was performed on blood CD8+ and CD4+ T cells. CD8+ and CD4+ T cells were negatively isolated; TEMRA cells were FACS-enriched. V was pared by 4 bases and J by 7 bases, with 5 bases between. Germline loops: CDR1 LNHNV, CDR2 YYDKDF (reference sequence). This CDR3 has 11 amino acids. RNA amounts of 0.5 to 1 ug underwent reverse transcription with random hexamers. The immunoSEQ assay covered 54 Vbeta and 13 Jbeta segments for CDR3. Using its own MiXCR run on the immunoSEQ multiplex PCR reads, TCRdb lists one record per CDR3 protein. The sample carries about 130,000 distinct CDR3 sequences, 95% recorded once.

This TCR derives from a human donor with Susac syndrome. Sample: CD8+ T cells from PBMCs. This chain joins TRBV15 and TRBJ2-1, with D unresolved. CDR3 amino acids: CATSTLNEQFF. CDR3 DNA sequence: TGTGCCACCAGCACCCTTAATGAGCAGTTCTTC.